This T cell receptor (beta chain) was recorded in a study of identical twins. Study results and caveats: When twins shared out-of-frame alpha sequences, those sequences had excess low generation probability.

cDNA molecules carried unique molecular identifiers, and template switching added a universal primer site. TCRdb called the 5' RACE reads again in MiXCR, with one record for every CDR3 protein. The table records 1.5 million to 2 million distinct CDR3 sequences, roughly a third of them present only once. On this clonotype itself: Its specificity is not known.

Germline V gene data show CDR1 as ENHRY and CDR2 as SYGVKD. The CDR3 contains 16 residues. After removal of 3 bases from V and 3 bases from J, the junction contained 6 bases not matched to a gene. What was sequenced was cord blood. This chain uses TRBV10-3 with TRBJ1-5, with 9 positions matching TRBD1. This clonotype was obtained from a newborn girl in good health. CDR3 residues: CAISDQGQGINQPQHF. The CDR3 coding sequence is TGTGCCATCAGTGACCAAGGACAGGGGATCAATCAGCCCCAGCATTTT.